The 24 T cell receptor beta chains below were found in one sample sequenced in a study of blood T cell repertoires in COVID-19. This table comes from immunoSEQ multiplex PCR, and its TCRdb copy is limited to in-frame clones, with some not included. The sample yields 70,000 to 90,000 clones, around 85% seen once. The specimen sequenced was peripheral blood. Source of these receptors: a man in his forties or fifties with COVID-19, enrolled during active disease.

The chain recombines TRBV6-2 or TRBV6-3 with TRBJ1-2; D ambiguous. Looked up from germline, CDR1 is MNHEY and CDR2 is SVGEGT. This CDR3 contains 16 residues. The ends were cut back, 2 bases at V and 2 bases at J, with 15 bases in the middle. The chain's CDR3 is CASSYLKRGSNYGYTF. The CDR3 nucleotides are TGTGCCAGCAGTTACCTAAAAAGAGGGTCAAACTATGGCTACACCTTC.

The V gene is TRBV30, the J gene TRBJ2-3; tentative D call: TRBD2 (6 bases). The CDR3 is 13 amino acids. The V end lost 4 bases, the J end lost 0 bases, and 8 bases lay between the germline ends. Germline V gene sequence: CDR1 GTSNPN, CDR2 SVGIG (reference sequence). CDR3 DNA: TGTGCCTGGACTAGCGTAAGCACAGATACGCAGTATTTT. As protein: CAWTSVSTDTQYF. The complete variable domain, with remaining parts taken from reference TRBV30 and TRBJ2-3, reads SQTIHQWPATLVQPVGSPLSLECTVEGTSNPNLYWYRQAAGRGLQLLFYSVGIGQISSEVPQNLSASRPQDRQFILSSKKLLLSDSGFYLCAWTSVSTDTQYFGPGTRLTVL.

V usage is TRBV3-1 (or the pseudogene TRBV3-2) and J usage is TRBJ1-1; TRBD1 is a possible D gene (5 bases). V shed 3 bases and J shed 12 bases, with 14 bases lying between them. This CDR3 region has 12 residues. CDR1 and CDR2 (germline): LGHDT, YNNKEL (reference sequence). The CDR3 DNA is TGTGCCAGCAGCCAGGGGCAGGGTGGGTCTTTCTTT. Translation gives CASSQGQGGSFF.

The chain joins TRBV2 to TRBJ2-1, with 11 positions matching TRBD2. CDR1 is SNHLY, CDR2 FYNNEI, per germline. Trimming cost V 9 bases and J 8 bases; bases outside gene matches: 9. CDR3 size: 14 residues. DNA of the CDR3: TGTGCCAGTAGTATAGCGGGAGGGCCTGATGAGCAGTTCTTC. It is translated as CASSIAGGPDEQFF.

This chain connects TRBV7-6 to TRBJ1-1; D perhaps matches TRBD1 (6 bases). CDR3 size: 17 residues. V was clipped by 5 bases and J by 0 bases, with 19 bases between them. CDR1 is SGHVS and CDR2 is FNYEAQ in the germline V gene. As DNA, the CDR3 is TGTGCCAGCAGCCAACGAGGGGGGGGAATCATGAACACTGAAGCTTTCTTT. Translating gives CASSQRGGGIMNTEAFF. Combining the CDR3 with reference TRBV7-6 and TRBJ1-1 gives the whole variable domain GAGVSQSPRYKVTKRGQDVALRCDPISGHVSLYWYRQALGQGPEFLTYFNYEAQQDKSGLPNDRFSAERPEGSISTLTIQRTEQRDSAMYRCASSQRGGGIMNTEAFFGQGTRLTVV.

Here the CDR3 DNA reads TGTGCCACCTCGGGGACAGGGGTTTACGAGCAGTACTTC. Protein product: CATSGTGVYEQYF. The gene calls are TRBV19 and TRBJ2-7, with 10 bases lining up with TRBD1. Unmatched junction bases numbered 7, after V lost 10 bases and J lost 4 bases. The germline gives CDR1 LNHDA, CDR2 SQIVND (reference sequence). CDR3 length equals 13 residues.

The chain combines TRBV27 with TRBJ2-7; 7 bases fit TRBD1. Trimming cost V 5 bases and J 7 bases; bases outside gene matches: 14. This CDR3 comprises 15 residues. The V gene's germline CDR1 is MNHEY and CDR2 SMNVEV (reference sequence). As DNA, the CDR3 is TGTGCCAGCAGTGACAGGGAATCCGCCGTGCGTGAGCAGTACTTC. This codes for CASSDRESAVREQYF.

This chain links TRBV4-1 with TRBJ2-5; D is unresolved. Between the trimmed V and J ends, which lost 0 bases and 2 bases, there was a span of 10 bases. The CDR3 is 15 amino acids. CDR1 is MGHRA, CDR2 YSYEKL, per germline. CDR3 amino acids: CASSQDFARQETQYF. CDR3 in DNA: TGCGCCAGCAGCCAAGATTTCGCCAGGCAAGAGACCCAGTACTTC.

The rearrangement links TRBV19 to TRBJ2-1, with D perhaps TRBD1 (6 bases). Trimming removed 3 bases at V and 0 bases at J, with 9 bases between. Germline V gene data show CDR1 as LNHDA and CDR2 as SQIVND (reference sequence). The CDR3 sequence is 15 residues long. CDR3 region: CASSMTGSSYNEQFF. CDR3 bases: TGTGCCAGTAGTATGACAGGAAGCTCCTACAATGAGCAGTTCTTC.

This clone was recorded a few times. V usage is TRBV18 and J usage is TRBJ2-7, with a possible D match to TRBD1 (5 bases). CDR3 size: 15 residues. V lost 6 bases to trimming and J lost 3 bases, with 18 bases between them. Germline V lookup: CDR1 KGHSH, CDR2 LQKENI. The CDR3 protein is CASSPDSPLRYEQYF. In DNA form, the CDR3 reads TGTGCCAGCTCTCCTGACAGTCCCCTTCGCTACGAGCAGTACTTC.

CDR3 DNA sequence: TGCGCCAGTACGACAGGGGGCCGAACTGAAGCTTTCTTT. Its translation: CASTTGGRTEAFF. The chain carries TRBV5-1 and TRBJ1-1; 10 bases align to TRBD1. The CDR3 totals 13 residues. The germline V gene encodes CDR1 SGHRS and CDR2 YFSETQ. V gave up 8 bases and J gave up 5 bases; unmatched junction bases: 6.

V gene TRBV30 combines with J gene TRBJ1-3; tentative D call: TRBD1 (6 bases). The CDR3 is 12 amino acids. Germline V gene data show CDR1 as GTSNPN and CDR2 as SVGIG (reference sequence). Deletions cut 4 bases from V and 7 bases from J, with 11 bases between. The CDR3 is CAWIGGDNTIYF. CDR3 DNA: TGTGCCTGGATAGGGGGTGACAACACCATATATTTT. Looking up the rest from reference TRBV30 and TRBJ1-3 gives the full variable domain: SQTIHQWPATLVQPVGSPLSLECTVEGTSNPNLYWYRQAAGRGLQLLFYSVGIGQISSEVPQNLSASRPQDRQFILSSKKLLLSDSGFYLCAWIGGDNTIYFGEGSWLTVV.

J is TRBJ2-1 and V is TRBV7-2; D unclear. Germline V gives CDR1 SGHTA, CDR2 FQGNSA. The CDR3 consists of 13 residues. V dropped 0 bases and J dropped 12 bases, with 12 bases sitting between them. In DNA, the CDR3 is TGTGCCAGCAGCTTAGCGTCAAAACCCAGGCAGTTCTTC. Translated, it gives CASSLASKPRQFF.

The J gene is TRBJ2-3, the V gene TRBV3-1 (or the pseudogene TRBV3-2); D gene unclear. The V end was cut by 3 bases, the J end by 0 bases, with 10 bases between. The CDR3 has 15 amino acids. Germline CDR1 LGHDT, CDR2 YNNKEL (reference sequence). CDR3: CASSHSSGSTDTQYF. The DNA for the CDR3 is TGTGCCAGCAGCCACTCTTCGGGTAGCACAGATACGCAGTATTTT.

The CDR3 spells CASSVGTPGHTYSYEQYF. DNA of the CDR3: TGTGCCAGCAGCGTAGGGACCCCTGGACATACCTACTCCTACGAGCAGTACTTC. The rearrangement links TRBV9 to TRBJ2-7; D is possibly TRBD1 (5 bases). From germline, CDR1 is SGDLS and CDR2 YYNGEE. The CDR3 is made up of 18 amino acids. Trimming cost V 0 bases and J 0 bases, with 19 bases left between them.

This clone was found a few times. The J gene is TRBJ2-6, the V gene TRBV7-2; TRBD1 matches at 9 bases. The trim removed 2 bases at V and 5 bases at J, leaving 10 bases unmatched. Looked up from germline, CDR1 is SGHTA and CDR2 is FQGNSA. The CDR3 runs to 18 residues. In DNA, the CDR3 is TGTGCCAGCAGCTTAAACACAGGGGGCCTCCTTCGGGCCAACGTCCTGACTTTC. Translated, it gives CASSLNTGGLLRANVLTF.

The chain uses TRBV9 and TRBJ1-3; possibly TRBD1 for D (5 bases). Germline values: CDR1 SGDLS, CDR2 YYNGEE. The V and J ends lost 3 bases and 4 bases respectively, with 20 bases between them. The CDR3 has 17 amino acids. Written as DNA, the CDR3 is TGTGCCAGCAGCGGACCCCCCATTGGGGCGGCGGGAAACACCATATATTTT. Protein product: CASSGPPIGAAGNTIYF.

The chain combines TRBV5-4 with TRBJ1-6, with D perhaps TRBD1 (5 bases). This CDR3 spans 13 amino acids. V was cut by 4 bases and J by 11 bases, with 13 bases left in between. The germline gives CDR1 SGHNT, CDR2 YYREEE (reference sequence). In DNA, the CDR3 is TGTGCCAGCAGCCCCGACAGAAGCGCACCCCTCCACTTT. As protein: CASSPDRSAPLHF.

This clone has only a few counts. The chain joins TRBV11-3 to TRBJ2-2; D unclear. The V end lost 5 bases, the J end lost 4 bases, and 5 bases lay between the germline ends. Germline V gene lookup returns CDR1 SGHNT and CDR2 YENEEA. The CDR3 runs 12 residues. The CDR3 region has the DNA TGTGCCAGCAGCCCCTTCACCGGGGAGCTGTTTTTT. This sequence encodes CASSPFTGELFF.

The V call is TRBV10-3, the J call TRBJ2-2; weak D call: TRBD2 (5 bases). The CDR3 runs 16 residues. CDR1 and CDR2 from the germline V gene are ENHRY and SYGVKD. Trimming took 0 bases from V and 1 from J, leaving 9 bases between them. The CDR3 loop is CAISESRGRNTGELFF. The CDR3 DNA sequence: TGTGCCATCAGTGAGTCGAGAGGGAGGAACACCGGGGAGCTGTTTTTT.

The chain uses TRBV4-1 and TRBJ2-7, with 11 bases matching TRBD2. V lost 4 bases, J lost 0 bases, and 2 bases stayed unmatched. The CDR3 covers 15 residues. Germline-derived CDR1 and CDR2 are MGHRA and YSYEKL. The CDR3 loop is CASSLGTSGSYEQYF. The CDR3 region has the DNA TGCGCCAGCAGCCTCGGGACTAGCGGCTCCTACGAGCAGTACTTC.

This chain uses TRBV29-1 with TRBJ1-1; D possibly corresponds to TRBD1 (6 bases). The CDR3 has 14 residues. The V and J ends lost 2 bases and 0 bases respectively, with 10 bases between them. Per the germline V gene, CDR1 is SQVTM and CDR2 is ANQGSEA. In nucleotides, the CDR3 is TGCAGCGTTGAATCCCCAGGGGTGAACACTGAAGCTTTCTTT. Protein: CSVESPGVNTEAFF.

This chain connects TRBV30 to TRBJ2-7, with D perhaps TRBD2 (7 bases). V lost 5 bases to trimming and J lost 12 bases, with 14 bases between them. Germline-derived CDR1 and CDR2 are GTSNPN and SVGIG (reference sequence). The CDR3 contains 10 residues. In nucleotides, the CDR3 is TGTGCCTGGGGCGAGGGGGGGCTGTACTTC. Protein: CAWGEGGLYF.

The chain employs TRBV27 and TRBJ2-1, with D tentatively TRBD1 (6 bases). V was trimmed by 4 bases and J by 6 bases, leaving 16 bases between them. Germline V gives CDR1 MNHEY, CDR2 SMNVEV (reference sequence). This CDR3 spans 15 amino acids. The DNA for the CDR3 is TGTGCCAGCAGTTCGCTGGGGGCAGGAATCAATGAGCAGTTCTTC. This encodes CASSSLGAGINEQFF.